This T cell receptor (beta chain) was recorded in a study of post-analysis software for immune sequencing data. Overall study context: The disease courses covered relapsing-remitting, secondary progressive and progressive-relapsing multiple sclerosis.

The study, taken as a whole, reports: Under F measure analysis, samples from one preparation batch co-clustered strongly. Controls had significantly higher normalized Chao1 diversity than multiple sclerosis patients. In patients, five or six TRBV segments were more frequent than in controls, with TRBV5-6, TRBV5-1 and TRBV20-1 among them.

This CDR3 is built from 13 residues. CDR1 and CDR2 from the germline V gene are SGHNT and YENEEA. Trimming stripped 5 bases from V and 0 bases from J, with 7 bases between. Prepared TCR beta cDNA libraries contained unique molecular identifiers. T cells numbering about 0.95 to 10 million gave rise to 500,000 to 600,000 cDNA molecules. TCRdb independently ran MiXCR on the PCR reads; one entry per CDR3 protein. The table shows about 820,000 distinct CDR3 sequences, with approximately 50% occurring only once. In the case of this clonotype: Its antigen is not identified.

Material for sequencing was blood. The clonotype was recovered from a girl between 10 and 17 years old with multiple sclerosis. This chain uses TRBV11-3 with TRBJ1-1; maybe TRBD1 (5 bases). The CDR3: CASSDSMNTEAFF. The DNA for the CDR3 is TGTGCCAGCAGCGACAGCATGAACACTGAAGCTTTCTTT.